This TCR beta chain was sequenced during a study of blood T cell repertoires in COVID-19. This CDR3 has 14 amino acids. V trimming: 5 bases; J trimming: 1 base; junction bases outside the gene matches: 5. Germline values: CDR1 MNHEY, CDR2 SVGEGT. Method: immunoSEQ multiplex PCR; TCRdb's copy keeps in-frame clones and lacks some. This table has about 230,000 clones, 81% appearing once. The TCR originated in a woman aged 80 or older with acute or convalescent COVID-19. This chain links TRBV6-2 or TRBV6-3 with TRBJ2-7; 7 nucleotides align to TRBD1. Sequencing used peripheral blood. The CDR3 DNA follows: TGTGCCAGCAGTGCCGGACAGGCTTCCTACGAGCAGTACTTC. This sequence encodes CASSAGQASYEQYF.